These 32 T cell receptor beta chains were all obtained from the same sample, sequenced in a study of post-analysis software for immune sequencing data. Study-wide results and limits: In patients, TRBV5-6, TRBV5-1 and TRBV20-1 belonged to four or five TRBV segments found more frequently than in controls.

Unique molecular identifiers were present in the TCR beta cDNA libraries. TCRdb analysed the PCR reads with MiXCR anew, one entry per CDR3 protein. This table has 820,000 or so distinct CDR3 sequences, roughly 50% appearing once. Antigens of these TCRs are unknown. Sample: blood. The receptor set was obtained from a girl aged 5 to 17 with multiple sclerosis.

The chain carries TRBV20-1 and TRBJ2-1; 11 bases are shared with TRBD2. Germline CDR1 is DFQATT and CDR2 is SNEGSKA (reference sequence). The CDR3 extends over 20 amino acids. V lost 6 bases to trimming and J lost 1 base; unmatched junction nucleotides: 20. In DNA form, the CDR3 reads TGCAGTGCGCGTACCTCGCGACTAGCGGGAACCCTGCTATCCTACAATGAGCAGTTCTTC. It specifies CSARTSRLAGTLLSYNEQFF.

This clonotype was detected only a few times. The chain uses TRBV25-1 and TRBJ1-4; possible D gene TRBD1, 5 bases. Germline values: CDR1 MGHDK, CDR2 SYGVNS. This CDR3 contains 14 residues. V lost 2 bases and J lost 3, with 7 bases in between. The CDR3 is CASSEKGPNEKLFF. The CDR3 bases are TGTGCCAGCAGTGAAAAGGGACCTAATGAAAAACTGTTTTTT.

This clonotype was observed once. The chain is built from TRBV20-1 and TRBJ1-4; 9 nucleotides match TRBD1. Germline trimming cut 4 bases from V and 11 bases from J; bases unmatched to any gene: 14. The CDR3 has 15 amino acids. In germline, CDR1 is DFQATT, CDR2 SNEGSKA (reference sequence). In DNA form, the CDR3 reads TGCAGTGCTATAATTCCGGGACAGGGTCTTGGGAAACTGTTTTTT. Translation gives CSAIIPGQGLGKLFF.

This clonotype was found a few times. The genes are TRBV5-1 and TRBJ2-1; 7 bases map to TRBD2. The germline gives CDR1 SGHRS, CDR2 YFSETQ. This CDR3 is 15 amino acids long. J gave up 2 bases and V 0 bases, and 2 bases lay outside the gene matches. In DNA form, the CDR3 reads TGCGCCAGCAGCTTGGGAGGGAGGGCCTACAATGAGCAGTTCTTC. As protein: CASSLGGRAYNEQFF.

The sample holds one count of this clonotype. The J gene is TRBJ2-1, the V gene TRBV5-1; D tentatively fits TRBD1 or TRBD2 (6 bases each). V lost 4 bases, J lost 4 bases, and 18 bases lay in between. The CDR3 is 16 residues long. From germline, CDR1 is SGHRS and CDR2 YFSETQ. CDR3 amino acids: CASSARDTNIYNEQFF. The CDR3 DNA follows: TGCGCCAGCAGCGCGCGGGACACCAATATTTACAATGAGCAGTTCTTC.

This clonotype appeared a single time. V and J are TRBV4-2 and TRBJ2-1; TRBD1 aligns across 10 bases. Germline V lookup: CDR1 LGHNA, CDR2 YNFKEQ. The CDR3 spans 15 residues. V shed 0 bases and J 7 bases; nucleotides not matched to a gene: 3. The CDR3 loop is CASSQETGGGNEQFF. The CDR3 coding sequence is TGTGCCAGCAGCCAAGAGACAGGGGGCGGGAATGAGCAGTTCTTC.

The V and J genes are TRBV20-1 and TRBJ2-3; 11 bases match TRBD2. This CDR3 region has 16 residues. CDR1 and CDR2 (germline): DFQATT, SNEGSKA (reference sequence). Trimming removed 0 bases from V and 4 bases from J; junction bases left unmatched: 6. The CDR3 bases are TGCAGTGCTAGAGACCGACTAGCGGGAAGGGCAGATACGCAGTATTTT. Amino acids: CSARDRLAGRADTQYF.

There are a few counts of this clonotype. CDR3 DNA: TGTGCCAGCAGCTTTTTTCTCACAGGGCGGGATGAGCAGTTCTTC. Translation gives CASSFFLTGRDEQFF. This chain uses TRBV5-6 with TRBJ2-1; D might be TRBD1 (6 bases). V was trimmed by 2 bases and J by 8 bases, leaving 17 bases between them. CDR1 and CDR2 from the germline V gene are SGHDT and YYEEEE. This CDR3 has 15 residues.

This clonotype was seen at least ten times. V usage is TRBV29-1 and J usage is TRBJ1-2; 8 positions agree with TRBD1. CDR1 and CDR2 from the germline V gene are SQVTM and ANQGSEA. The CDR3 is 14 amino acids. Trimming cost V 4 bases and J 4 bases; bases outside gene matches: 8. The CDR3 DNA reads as TGCAGCGTTGGAGAGGGGGGACAGGCCTATGGCTACACCTTC. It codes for CSVGEGGQAYGYTF.

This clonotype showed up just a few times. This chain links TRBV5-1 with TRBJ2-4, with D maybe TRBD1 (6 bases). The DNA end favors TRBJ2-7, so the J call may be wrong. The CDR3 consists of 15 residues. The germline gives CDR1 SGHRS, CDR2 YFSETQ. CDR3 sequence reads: CASSLAGKGDNEQYF. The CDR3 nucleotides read TGCGCCAGCAGCTTGGCCGGGAAAGGGGACAACGAGCAGTACTTC.

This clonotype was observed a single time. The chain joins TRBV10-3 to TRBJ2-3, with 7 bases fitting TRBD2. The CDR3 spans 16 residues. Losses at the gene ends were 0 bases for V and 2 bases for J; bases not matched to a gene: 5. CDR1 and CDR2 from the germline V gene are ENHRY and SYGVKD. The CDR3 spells CAISESGRGITDTQYF. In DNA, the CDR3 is TGTGCCATCAGTGAGTCCGGGCGGGGGATCACAGATACGCAGTATTTT.

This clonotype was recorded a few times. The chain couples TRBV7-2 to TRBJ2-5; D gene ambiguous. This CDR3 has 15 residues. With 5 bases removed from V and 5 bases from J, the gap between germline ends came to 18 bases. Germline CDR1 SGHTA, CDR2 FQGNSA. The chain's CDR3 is CASSTDVQRVETQYF. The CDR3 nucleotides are TGTGCCAGCAGCACAGACGTACAACGTGTGGAGACCCAGTACTTC. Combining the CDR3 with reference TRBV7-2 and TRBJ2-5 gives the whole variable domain GAGVSQSPSNKVTEKGKDVELRCDPISGHTALYWYRQSLGQGLEFLIYFQGNSAPDKSGLPSDRFSAERTGGSVSTLTIQRTQQEDSAVYLCASSTDVQRVETQYFGPGTRLLVL.

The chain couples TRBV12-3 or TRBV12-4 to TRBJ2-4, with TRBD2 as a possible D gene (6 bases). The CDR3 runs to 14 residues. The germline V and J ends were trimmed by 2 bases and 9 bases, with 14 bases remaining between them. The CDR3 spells CASSLLEGPVIQYF. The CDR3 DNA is TGTGCCAGCAGTTTATTGGAGGGCCCGGTCATTCAGTACTTC.

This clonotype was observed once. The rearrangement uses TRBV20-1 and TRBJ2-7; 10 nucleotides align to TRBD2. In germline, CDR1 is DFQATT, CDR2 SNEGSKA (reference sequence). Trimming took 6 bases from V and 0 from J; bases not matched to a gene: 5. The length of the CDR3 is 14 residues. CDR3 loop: CSAQLAGLSYEQYF. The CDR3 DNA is TGCAGTGCCCAACTAGCGGGGCTCTCCTACGAGCAGTACTTC.

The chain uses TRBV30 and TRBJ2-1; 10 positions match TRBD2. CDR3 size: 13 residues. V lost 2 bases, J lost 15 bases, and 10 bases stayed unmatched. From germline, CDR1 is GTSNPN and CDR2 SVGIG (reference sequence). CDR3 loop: CAWSPRTSGKSFF. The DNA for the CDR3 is TGTGCCTGGAGTCCCCGGACTAGCGGTAAATCGTTCTTC.

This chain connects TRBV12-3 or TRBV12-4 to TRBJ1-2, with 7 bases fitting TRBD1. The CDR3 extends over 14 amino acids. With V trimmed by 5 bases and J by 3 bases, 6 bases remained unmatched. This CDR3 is CASSARQGHYGYTF. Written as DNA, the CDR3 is TGTGCCAGCAGTGCGAGACAGGGACACTATGGCTACACCTTC.

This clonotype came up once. The CDR3 bases are TGTGCCAGCTCACCCGACCTCTATGGCTACACCTTC. As protein: CASSPDLYGYTF. The rearrangement joins TRBV18 to TRBJ1-2; D is uncertain. This CDR3 region has 12 residues. Trimming shortened V by 3 bases and J by 4 bases, and 6 bases separated the two germline ends. Germline-derived CDR1 and CDR2 are KGHSH and LQKENI.

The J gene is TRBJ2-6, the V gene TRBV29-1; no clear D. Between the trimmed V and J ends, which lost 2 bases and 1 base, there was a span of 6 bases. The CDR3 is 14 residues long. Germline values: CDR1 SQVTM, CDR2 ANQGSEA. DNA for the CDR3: TGCAGCGTTGAAACCGAGTCTGGGGCCAACGTCCTGACTTTC. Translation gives CSVETESGANVLTF.

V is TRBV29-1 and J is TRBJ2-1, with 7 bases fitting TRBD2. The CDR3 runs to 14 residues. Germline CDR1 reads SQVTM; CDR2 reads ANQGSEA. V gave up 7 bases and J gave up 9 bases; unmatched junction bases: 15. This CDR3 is CSGVSGRASGEQFF. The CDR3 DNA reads TGCAGCGGCGTGTCGGGGAGGGCCAGTGGTGAGCAGTTCTTC.

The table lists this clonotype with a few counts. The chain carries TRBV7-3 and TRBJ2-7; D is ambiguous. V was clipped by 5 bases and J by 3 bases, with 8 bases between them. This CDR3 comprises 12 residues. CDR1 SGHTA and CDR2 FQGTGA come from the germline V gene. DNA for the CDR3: TGTGCCAGCAGCGACAACCTCTACGAGCAGTACTTC. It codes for CASSDNLYEQYF.

In nucleotides, the CDR3 is TGCAGTGCTAGACCGGGACTAGCGGGAGTCTCCTACGAGCAGTACTTC. Translating it yields CSARPGLAGVSYEQYF. The chain employs TRBV20-1 and TRBJ2-7; 14 bases map to TRBD2. After removal of 2 bases from V and 0 bases from J, the junction contained 3 bases not matched to a gene. The CDR3 covers 16 residues. Germline V lookup: CDR1 DFQATT, CDR2 SNEGSKA (reference sequence).

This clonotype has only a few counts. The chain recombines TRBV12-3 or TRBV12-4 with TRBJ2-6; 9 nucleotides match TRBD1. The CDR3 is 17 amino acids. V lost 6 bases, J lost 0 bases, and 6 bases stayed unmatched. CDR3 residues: CASRTGTGLSGANVLTF. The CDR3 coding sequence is TGTGCCAGCAGAACCGGGACAGGGCTCTCTGGGGCCAACGTCCTGACTTTC.

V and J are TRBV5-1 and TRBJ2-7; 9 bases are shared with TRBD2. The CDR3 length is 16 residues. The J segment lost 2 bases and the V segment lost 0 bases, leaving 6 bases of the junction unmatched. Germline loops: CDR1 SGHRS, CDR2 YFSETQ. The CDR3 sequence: CASSLGGGGVTYEQYF. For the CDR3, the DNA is TGCGCCAGCAGCTTGGGCGGGGGGGGAGTCACCTACGAGCAGTACTTC.

CDR3 in DNA: TGTGCCAGCAGCCTAGGACGCTTCCTCTTGGTTGTTGAGCAGTTCTTC. It codes for CASSLGRFLLVVEQFF. This rearrangement joins TRBV3-1 to TRBJ2-1; D gene ambiguous. The CDR3 totals 16 residues. Trimming left V 4 bases short and J 9 bases short, with 22 bases between. Germline lookup yields CDR1 LGHDT and CDR2 YNNKEL (reference sequence).

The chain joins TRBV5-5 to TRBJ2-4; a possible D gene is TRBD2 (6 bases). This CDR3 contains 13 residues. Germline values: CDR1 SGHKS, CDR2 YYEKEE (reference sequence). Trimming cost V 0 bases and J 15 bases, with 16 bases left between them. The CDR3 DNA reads TGTGCCAGCAGCTTGGTAGCGGCCTACGAGCTGTACTTC. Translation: CASSLVAAYELYF.

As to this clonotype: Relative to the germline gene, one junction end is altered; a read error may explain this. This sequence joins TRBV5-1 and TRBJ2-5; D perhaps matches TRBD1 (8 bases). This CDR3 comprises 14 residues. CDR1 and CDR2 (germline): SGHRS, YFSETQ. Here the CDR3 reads CTSGTGTGSSKQYF. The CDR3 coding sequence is TGCACCAGCGGGACCGGGACAGGCAGTTCCAAGCAGTACTTC. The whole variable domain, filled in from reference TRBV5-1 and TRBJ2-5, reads KAGVTQTPRYLIKTRGQQVTLSCSPISGHRSVSWYQQTPGQGLQFLFEYFSETQRNKGNFPGRFSGRQFSNSRSEMNVSTLELGDSALYLCTSGTGTGSSKQYFGPGTRLLVL.

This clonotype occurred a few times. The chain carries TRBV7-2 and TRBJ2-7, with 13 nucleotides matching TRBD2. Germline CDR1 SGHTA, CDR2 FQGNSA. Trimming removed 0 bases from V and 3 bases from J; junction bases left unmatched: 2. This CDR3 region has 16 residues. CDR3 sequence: CASSLARTSGGYEQYF. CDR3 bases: TGTGCCAGCAGCTTAGCGAGGACTAGCGGGGGCTACGAGCAGTACTTC.

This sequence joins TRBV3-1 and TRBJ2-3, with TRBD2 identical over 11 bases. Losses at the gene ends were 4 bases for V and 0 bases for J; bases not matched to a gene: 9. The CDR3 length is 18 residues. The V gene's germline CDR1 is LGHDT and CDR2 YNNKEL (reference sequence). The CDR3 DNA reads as TGTGCCAGCAGCCCGGGGCTAGCGGGAGGCCGTAGCACAGATACGCAGTATTTT. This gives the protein CASSPGLAGGRSTDTQYF.

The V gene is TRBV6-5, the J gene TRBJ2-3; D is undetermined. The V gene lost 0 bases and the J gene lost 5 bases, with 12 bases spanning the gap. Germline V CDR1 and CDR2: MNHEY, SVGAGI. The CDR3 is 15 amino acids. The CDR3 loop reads CASSYSVLHGDTQYF. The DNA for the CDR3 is TGTGCCAGCAGTTACTCGGTGTTACATGGAGATACGCAGTATTTT.

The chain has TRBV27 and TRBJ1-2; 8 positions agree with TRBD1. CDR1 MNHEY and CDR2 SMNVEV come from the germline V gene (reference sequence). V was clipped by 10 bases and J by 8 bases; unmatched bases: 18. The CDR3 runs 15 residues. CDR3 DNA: TGTGCCACCGTAACCCGGACAGGGAGGATTGTGGGCTACACCTTC. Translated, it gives CATVTRTGRIVGYTF.

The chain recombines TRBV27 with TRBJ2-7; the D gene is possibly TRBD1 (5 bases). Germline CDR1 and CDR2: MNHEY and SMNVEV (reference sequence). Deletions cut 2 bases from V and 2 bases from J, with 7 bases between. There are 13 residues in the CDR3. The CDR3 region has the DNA TGTGCCAGCAGTTTACAACAGGCCTACGAGCAGTACTTC. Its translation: CASSLQQAYEQYF.

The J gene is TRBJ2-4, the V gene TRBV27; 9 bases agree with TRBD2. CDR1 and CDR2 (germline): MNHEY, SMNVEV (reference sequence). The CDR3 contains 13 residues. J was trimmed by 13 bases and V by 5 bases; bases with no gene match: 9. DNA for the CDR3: TGTGCCAGCAGTCCCGGGACTAGCATTCAGCAGTACTTC. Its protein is CASSPGTSIQQYF.